This passage covers 16 T cell receptor beta chains from one sample sequenced in a study of CD8 T cells in ankylosing spondylitis. The antigens these receptors bind are not known. TCRdb independently ran MiXCR on the 5' RACE reads; one entry per CDR3 protein. The sample holds 100,000 to 150,000 distinct CDR3 sequences, 15% to 20% seen once. Notes on the study in general: What appeared characteristic of ankylosing spondylitis blood was a TCR beta motif of eight or nine highly homologous variants.

The source material was blood, either unsorted or a sorted T cell fraction (not recorded which). The source is a male donor with ankylosing spondylitis.

This clonotype occurred a few times. V gene TRBV12-3 or TRBV12-4 combines with J gene TRBJ2-7; no definite D call. Trimming removed 4 bases from V and 6 bases from J, with 7 bases in between. There are 11 residues in the CDR3. The CDR3 loop reads CASSYGPEQYF. The CDR3 nucleotides are TGTGCCAGCAGTTACGGACCCGAGCAGTACTTC.

This clonotype appeared once. This chain links TRBV20-1 with TRBJ2-1; 7 bases fit TRBD1. V shed 6 bases, J shed 4 bases, and the junction held 9 bases outside the gene matches. The CDR3 spans 14 residues. Germline lookup yields CDR1 DFQATT and CDR2 SNEGSKA (reference sequence). CDR3: CSADVGTAYNEQFF. In nucleotides, the CDR3 is TGCAGTGCGGATGTCGGGACAGCTTACAATGAGCAGTTCTTC.

The genes are TRBV12-3 or TRBV12-4 and TRBJ2-3; 7 nucleotides align to TRBD2. Trimming at V came to 3 bases and at J to 6 bases, leaving 6 bases not matched to a gene. This CDR3 is 14 amino acids long. CDR3 in DNA: TGTGCCAGCAGTTTGGGGGGGTTGGCGGATACGCAGTATTTT. This encodes CASSLGGLADTQYF.

This clonotype was recorded a few times. The rearrangement joins TRBV20-1 to TRBJ2-3; D is perhaps TRBD1 or TRBD2 (5 bases each). Germline assignment: CDR1 DFQATT and CDR2 SNEGSKA (reference sequence). CDR3 length equals 12 residues. Trimming removed 1 base at V and 10 bases at J, with 12 bases between. The CDR3 reads CSARVEGRSQYF. The CDR3 nucleotides are TGCAGTGCTAGAGTTGAGGGGCGCTCGCAGTATTTT.

This clonotype was counted only a few times. The genes are TRBV13 and TRBJ2-7; D uncertain. The CDR3 is made up of 14 amino acids. V shed 5 bases and J shed 0 bases, with 11 bases lying between them. Germline CDR1 PRHDT, CDR2 FYEKMQ (reference sequence). The CDR3 spells CASSPRISSYEQYF. As DNA, the CDR3 is TGTGCCAGCAGCCCAAGGATAAGCTCCTACGAGCAGTACTTC.

The sample holds a few counts of this clonotype. This sequence joins TRBV18 and TRBJ2-7, with 7 bases lining up with TRBD2. This CDR3 contains 14 residues. The J segment lost 5 bases and the V segment lost 6 bases, leaving 10 bases of the junction unmatched. In germline, CDR1 is KGHSH, CDR2 LQKENI. CDR3 nucleotide sequence: TGTGCCAGCTCTGCTATTCCTCGGGGGGACGAGCAGTACTTC. Translated, it gives CASSAIPRGDEQYF.

The rearrangement joins TRBV15 to TRBJ1-1; D perhaps matches TRBD1 (6 bases). The V gene lost 3 bases and the J gene lost 2 bases, with 10 bases spanning the gap. The CDR3 consists of 14 residues. Germline CDR1 is LNHNV and CDR2 is YYDKDF (reference sequence). DNA for the CDR3: TGTGCCACCAGCAGGCGGGGGGCAAACACTGAAGCTTTCTTT. Translation gives CATSRRGANTEAFF.

This clonotype was counted many times. The chain has TRBV6-4 and TRBJ2-1; TRBD2 agrees at 10 bases. Germline assignment: CDR1 MRHNA and CDR2 SNTAGT. After removal of 5 bases from V and 6 bases from J, the junction contained 7 bases not matched to a gene. This CDR3 comprises 15 residues. CDR3 DNA sequence: TGTGCCAGCAGTAGCCTAGCGGGAGCCGGCAATGAGCAGTTCTTC. Its protein is CASSSLAGAGNEQFF.

This chain connects TRBV7-9 to TRBJ1-1; 9 positions agree with TRBD1. The CDR3 extends over 15 amino acids. The V gene end was trimmed by 0 bases and the J gene end by 3 bases; junction bases not matched to a gene: 2. The V gene's germline CDR1 is SEHNR and CDR2 FQNEAQ (reference sequence). The CDR3 here is CASSLAQGADTEAFF. For the CDR3, the DNA is TGTGCCAGCAGCTTAGCACAGGGGGCGGACACTGAAGCTTTCTTT.

This clonotype was seen a few times. The chain couples TRBV7-9 to TRBJ1-4; a weak D match, TRBD1 (6 bases). From germline, CDR1 is SEHNR and CDR2 FQNEAQ (reference sequence). With 8 bases removed from V and 8 bases from J, the gap between germline ends came to 9 bases. The CDR3 has 11 residues. The CDR3 bases are TGTGCCAGCCAGCAGGGGGAAAAACTGTTTTTT. This gives the protein CASQQGEKLFF. Drawing the rest from reference TRBV7-9 and TRBJ1-4, the complete variable domain is DTGVSQNPRHKITKRGQNVTFRCDPISEHNRLYWYRQTLGQGPEFLTYFQNEAQLEKSRLLSDRFSAERPKGSFSTLEIQRTEQGDSAMYLCASQQGEKLFFGSGTQLSVL.

The genes are TRBV20-1 and TRBJ2-7; 14 nucleotides match TRBD2. The CDR3 sequence is 18 residues long. CDR1 DFQATT and CDR2 SNEGSKA come from the germline V gene (reference sequence). The junction had 14 bases not matched to a gene; V was cut back by 3 bases and J by 4 bases. CDR3 nucleotide sequence: TGCAGTGCTAGCGGAGGGACTAGCGGGAGATTCGCTGTTTACGAGCAGTACTTC. Its protein product is CSASGGTSGRFAVYEQYF.

This sequence joins TRBV5-5 and TRBJ1-6; no clear D gene. The V gene lost 1 base and the J gene lost 3 bases, with 8 bases spanning the gap. The length of the CDR3 is 15 residues. CDR1 and CDR2 from the germline V gene are SGHKS and YYEKEE (reference sequence). The CDR3 DNA reads as TGTGCCAGCAGCTTGTGGGGAAACTATAATTCACCCCTCCACTTT. Translated: CASSLWGNYNSPLHF.

This clonotype was recorded a few times. The V gene is TRBV7-9, the J gene TRBJ2-3; 10 bases match TRBD2. The CDR3 runs 15 residues. CDR1 is SEHNR, CDR2 FQNEAQ, per germline (reference sequence). V shed 3 bases, J shed 4 bases, and the junction held 4 bases outside the gene matches. This CDR3 is CASSLGLAISDTQYF. The CDR3 DNA reads as TGTGCCAGCAGCTTGGGACTAGCGATTTCAGATACGCAGTATTTT.

This clonotype showed up just a few times. The rearrangement uses TRBV7-9 and TRBJ2-7; a weak D match, TRBD1 (6 bases). The CDR3 extends over 16 amino acids. CDR1 is SEHNR and CDR2 is FQNEAQ in the germline V gene (reference sequence). The V gene lost 4 bases and the J gene lost 2 bases, with 18 bases spanning the gap. CDR3 region: CASSSIFRTDTYEQYF. The CDR3 nucleotides are TGTGCCAGCAGCTCCATCTTTAGGACAGACACCTACGAGCAGTACTTC.

The CDR3 bases are TGTGCCAGCAGTTTACAACAGGGTATGGACACCGGGGAGCTGTTTTTT. It codes for CASSLQQGMDTGELFF. This chain joins TRBV28 and TRBJ2-2; the D gene is possibly TRBD1 (6 bases). Between the trimmed V and J ends, which lost 2 bases and 3 bases, there was a span of 13 bases. CDR1 and CDR2 (germline): MDHEN, SYDVKM. CDR3 length: 16 residues.

The V and J genes are TRBV27 and TRBJ1-6; 7 nucleotides line up with TRBD1. Trimming took 7 bases from V and 7 from J; bases not matched to a gene: 7. Looked up from germline, CDR1 is MNHEY and CDR2 is SMNVEV (reference sequence). This CDR3 has 14 residues. CDR3 amino acids: CASKGGTANSPLHF. The CDR3 DNA follows: TGTGCCAGCAAGGGCGGGACAGCAAATTCACCCCTCCACTTT.